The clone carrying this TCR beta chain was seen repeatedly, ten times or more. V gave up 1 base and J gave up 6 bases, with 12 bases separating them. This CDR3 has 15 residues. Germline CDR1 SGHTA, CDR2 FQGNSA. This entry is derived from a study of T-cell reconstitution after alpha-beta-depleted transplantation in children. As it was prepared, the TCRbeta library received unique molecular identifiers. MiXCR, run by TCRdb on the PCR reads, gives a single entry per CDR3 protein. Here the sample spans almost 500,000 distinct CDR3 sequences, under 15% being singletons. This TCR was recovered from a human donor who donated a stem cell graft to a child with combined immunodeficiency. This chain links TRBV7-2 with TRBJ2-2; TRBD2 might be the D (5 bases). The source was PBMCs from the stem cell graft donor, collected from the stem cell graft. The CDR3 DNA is TGTGCCAGCAGCTTAGATGTCGCGGGTGCCGGGGAGCTGTTTTTT. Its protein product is CASSLDVAGAGELFF. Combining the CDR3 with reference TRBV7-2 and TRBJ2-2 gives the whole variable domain GAGVSQSPSNKVTEKGKDVELRCDPISGHTALYWYRQSLGQGLEFLIYFQGNSAPDKSGLPSDRFSAERTGGSVSTLTIQRTQQEDSAVYLCASSLDVAGAGELFFGEGSRLTVL.